Presented here are 20 T cell receptor beta chains from one specimen sequenced in a study of CD8 T cells in ankylosing spondylitis. Findings and caveats of the study: Characteristic of ankylosing spondylitis blood, it appeared, was a TCR beta motif comprising eight highly homologous variants.

Via MiXCR, TCRdb re-called the 5' RACE reads, giving one row per CDR3 protein. Of approximately 540,000 distinct CDR3 sequences in the sample, about 13% were seen once. Which antigens these TCRs recognize remains unknown. Sequenced: blood, either unsorted or a sorted T cell fraction (not recorded which). These receptors all stem from a male donor with ankylosing spondylitis.

This clonotype rates as medium-sized. The chain joins TRBV5-1 to TRBJ2-7, with D perhaps TRBD2 (6 bases). V shed 4 bases and J shed 6 bases, with 14 bases lying between them. There are 13 residues in the CDR3. Germline V lookup: CDR1 SGHRS, CDR2 YFSETQ. This CDR3 is CASSPAGTGEQYV. CDR3 DNA sequence: TGCGCCAGCAGCCCGGCCGGGACTGGCGAGCAGTACGTC.

The genes are TRBV6-2 or TRBV6-3 and TRBJ2-7; perhaps TRBD1 as D (5 bases). CDR3 length equals 15 residues. Germline lookup yields CDR1 MNHEY and CDR2 SVGEGT. V was clipped by 6 bases and J by 0 bases, with 15 bases between them. CDR3 in amino acids: CASRTPRQSSYEQYV. CDR3 coding DNA: TGTGCCAGCAGAACGCCGCGACAGAGCTCCTACGAGCAGTACGTC.

The V call is TRBV4-1, the J call TRBJ2-1; TRBD2 aligns across 11 bases. CDR1 is MGHRA, CDR2 YSYEKL, per germline. The CDR3 is made up of 15 amino acids. With 10 bases clipped from V and 6 bases from J, the junction kept 11 bases outside the gene matches. CDR3 loop: CATVTTSGGTNEQFF. CDR3 bases: TGCGCCACCGTAACTACTAGCGGGGGTACCAATGAGCAGTTCTTC.

This clonotype has only a few counts. This sequence joins TRBV29-1 and TRBJ2-2; maybe TRBD2 (6 bases). This CDR3 region has 13 residues. From germline, CDR1 is SQVTM and CDR2 ANQGSEA. With 6 bases removed from V and 6 bases from J, the gap between germline ends came to 14 bases. The CDR3 DNA sequence: TGCAGCGTAGTGCGGGGTGGATCCGGGGAGCTGTTTTTT. As protein: CSVVRGGSGELFF.

This clonotype has a handful of counts. The rearrangement uses TRBV6-1 and TRBJ2-7; D gene ambiguous. The CDR3 covers 14 residues. The germline V gene encodes CDR1 MNHNS and CDR2 SASEGT. Deletions cut 2 bases from V and 6 bases from J, with 14 bases between. The CDR3 nucleotides read TGTGCCAGCAGTGAACAAGGGTCCGGCCTCGAGCAGTACGTC. It codes for CASSEQGSGLEQYV.

At least ten counts were recorded for this clonotype. The chain employs TRBV20-1 and TRBJ2-3; a weak D match, TRBD1 (6 bases). The CDR3 is 13 residues long. Germline lookup yields CDR1 DFQATT and CDR2 SNEGSKA (reference sequence). The V end was cut by 5 bases, the J end by 2 bases, with 11 bases between. CDR3 sequence: CSAGDTTTDTQYF. DNA of the CDR3: TGCAGTGCTGGGGACACAACCACAGATACGCAGTATTTT.

Only a few counts were recorded for this clonotype. V usage is TRBV11-2 and J usage is TRBJ2-2; 8 positions match TRBD2. The CDR3 has 15 residues. Germline V gene sequence: CDR1 SGHAT, CDR2 FQNNGV. Unmatched junction bases numbered 9, after V lost 4 bases and J lost 8 bases. CDR3 residues: CASSSTGRGAGELFF. CDR3 sequence (DNA): TGTGCCAGCAGCTCCACCGGGAGGGGCGCGGGGGAGCTGTTTTTT.

This clonotype turned up a few times. The chain is built from TRBV18 and TRBJ2-7; D possibly corresponds to TRBD1 (5 bases). Between the trimmed V and J ends, which lost 1 base and 2 bases, there was a span of 9 bases. CDR3 length: 14 residues. The germline V gene encodes CDR1 KGHSH and CDR2 LQKENI. The CDR3 sequence is CASSPLDSTYEQYF. CDR3 DNA sequence: TGTGCCAGCTCACCACTTGACAGCACCTACGAGCAGTACTTC.

V and J are TRBV5-1 and TRBJ1-1; D unclear. CDR3 length: 16 amino acids. Trimming took 0 bases from V and 1 from J, leaving 13 bases between them. Germline-derived CDR1 and CDR2 are SGHRS and YFSETQ. The DNA of the CDR3 is TGCGCCAGCAGCTTGGATTCGTTAGGAGCGAACACTGAAGCTTTCTTT. Translation gives CASSLDSLGANTEAFF.

This clonotype appeared a few times. The chain uses TRBV2 and TRBJ1-2; no definite D call. Germline CDR1 reads SNHLY; CDR2 reads FYNNEI. The ends were cut back, 3 bases at V and 4 bases at J, with 15 bases in the middle. CDR3 size: 15 residues. CDR3 nucleotides: TGTGCCAGCAGTGATATCCTCTCCTTGGGCTATGGCTACACCTTC. Translated: CASSDILSLGYGYTF.

V is TRBV7-9 and J is TRBJ2-1; 8 bases fit TRBD2. This CDR3 is built from 14 residues. Germline CDR1 is SEHNR and CDR2 is FQNEAQ (reference sequence). With V trimmed by 4 bases and J by 12 bases, 11 bases remained unmatched. CDR3 in DNA: TGTGCCAGCAGCTCCCTCAAGCGGGAGATCGTGCAGTTCTTC. Translating it yields CASSSLKREIVQFF.

The chain combines TRBV3-1 with TRBJ2-3; D gene ambiguous. Looked up from germline, CDR1 is LGHDT and CDR2 is YNNKEL (reference sequence). V shed 0 bases and J shed 5 bases, with 3 bases lying between them. This CDR3 contains 12 residues. The CDR3 reads CASSQEQDTQYF. CDR3 nucleotides: TGTGCCAGCAGCCAAGAACAAGATACGCAGTATTTT.

The chain employs TRBV6-2 or TRBV6-3 and TRBJ2-5, with D perhaps matching TRBD1 (6 bases). Trimming stripped 6 bases from V and 5 bases from J, with 16 bases between. Per germline, CDR1 MNHEY and CDR2 SVGEGT. The CDR3 contains 14 residues. The CDR3 DNA reads as TGTGCCAGCAGCCCAGGGGTGCTGGAGGAGACCCAGTACTTC. This encodes CASSPGVLEETQYF.

This clonotype was counted many times. This chain links TRBV20-1 with TRBJ2-1, with D uncertain. The CDR3 extends over 14 amino acids. V lost 6 bases, J lost 5 bases, and 17 bases lay in between. Germline CDR1 and CDR2: DFQATT and SNEGSKA (reference sequence). The CDR3 DNA is TGCAGTGCGCAGACCCCGCTAGAGGACAATGAGCAGTTCTTC. It specifies CSAQTPLEDNEQFF.

This clonotype was seen a handful of times. The CDR3 bases are TGTGCCAGCAGAGGCACTCTGAACACTGAAGCTTTCTTT. Amino acids: CASRGTLNTEAFF. The chain combines TRBV2 with TRBJ1-1; unclear D gene. Trimming pared 6 bases from V and 0 bases from J, leaving 8 bases between. Germline V gives CDR1 SNHLY, CDR2 FYNNEI. The CDR3 totals 13 residues. The variable domain in full, with the rest retrieved from reference TRBV2 and TRBJ1-1, is EPEVTQTPSHQVTQMGQEVILRCVPISNHLYFYWYRQILGQKVEFLVSFYNNEISEKSEIFDDQFSVERPDGSNFTLKIRSTKLEDSAMYFCASRGTLNTEAFFGQGTRLTVV.

In its sample, this clonotype was seen a few times. V usage is TRBV28 and J usage is TRBJ2-2; 8 bases line up with TRBD1. V lost 9 bases, J lost 0 bases, and 3 bases stayed unmatched. The CDR3 is 14 amino acids. Looked up from germline, CDR1 is MDHEN and CDR2 is SYDVKM. DNA for the CDR3: TGTGCCAGTTGGGACAGGCCGAACACCGGGGAGCTGTTTTTT. As protein: CASWDRPNTGELFF. The variable domain in full, completed from reference TRBV28 and TRBJ2-2, reads DVKVTQSSRYLVKRTGEKVFLECVQDMDHENMFWYRQDPGLGLRLIYFSYDVKMKEKGDIPEGYSVSREKKERFSLILESASTNQTSMYLCASWDRPNTGELFFGEGSRLTVL.

This clonotype was seen more than once but under ten times. This chain uses TRBV13 with TRBJ1-5, with a tentative D call TRBD1 (6 bases). With 5 bases removed from V and 13 bases from J, the gap between germline ends came to 15 bases. CDR1 is PRHDT and CDR2 is FYEKMQ in the germline V gene (reference sequence). The CDR3 runs 12 residues. The chain's CDR3 is CASSPWGGQQHF. CDR3 bases: TGTGCCAGCAGCCCCTGGGGGGGCCAACAGCATTTT.

This chain connects TRBV14 to TRBJ2-2; possibly TRBD1 for D (5 bases). With 2 bases removed from V and 0 bases from J, the gap between germline ends came to 10 bases. The CDR3 length is 16 residues. CDR1 SGHDN and CDR2 FVKESK come from the germline V gene. Here the CDR3 reads CASSQIGAANTGELFF. The CDR3 region has the DNA TGTGCCAGCAGCCAAATTGGGGCCGCGAACACCGGGGAGCTGTTTTTT.

The chain links TRBV5-1 to TRBJ1-5; maybe TRBD1 (5 bases). Germline lookup yields CDR1 SGHRS and CDR2 YFSETQ. This CDR3 has 15 residues. V lost 2 bases, J lost 7 bases, and 16 bases lay in between. As DNA, the CDR3 is TGCGCCAGCAGCTTTGGTTCTGGGGGGAACCAGCCCCAGCATTTT. It translates to CASSFGSGGNQPQHF.

This clonotype was observed a handful of times. The J gene is TRBJ1-2, the V gene TRBV7-9; TRBD1 matches 8 bases. CDR1 SEHNR and CDR2 FQNEAQ come from the germline V gene (reference sequence). CDR3 size: 16 residues. V gave up 0 bases and J gave up 4 bases; unmatched junction bases: 7. CDR3 sequence (DNA): TGTGCCAGCAGCTTAGCAGGACAGGGACGAGCCTATGGCTACACCTTC. This encodes CASSLAGQGRAYGYTF.